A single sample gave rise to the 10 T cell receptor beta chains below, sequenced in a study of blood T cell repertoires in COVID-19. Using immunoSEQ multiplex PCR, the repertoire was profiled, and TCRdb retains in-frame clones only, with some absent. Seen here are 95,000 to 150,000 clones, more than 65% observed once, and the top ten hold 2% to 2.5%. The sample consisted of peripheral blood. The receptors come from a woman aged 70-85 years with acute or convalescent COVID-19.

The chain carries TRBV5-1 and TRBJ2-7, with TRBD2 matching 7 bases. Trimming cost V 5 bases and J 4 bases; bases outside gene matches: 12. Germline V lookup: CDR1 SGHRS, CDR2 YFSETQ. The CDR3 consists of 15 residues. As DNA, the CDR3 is TGCGCCAGCAGTTCGCGGGCGGGAGAAGGGTACGAGCAGTACTTC. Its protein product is CASSSRAGEGYEQYF.

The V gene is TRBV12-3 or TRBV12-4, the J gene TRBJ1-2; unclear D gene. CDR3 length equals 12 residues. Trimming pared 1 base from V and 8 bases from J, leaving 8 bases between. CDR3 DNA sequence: TGTGCCAGCAGTTTAGGGGAGAGAGGCTACACCTTC. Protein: CASSLGERGYTF.

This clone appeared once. The CDR3 sequence is CASSPRGTGAYQETQYF. The CDR3, as DNA: TGTGCCAGCAGCCCGCGGGGGACAGGGGCCTACCAAGAGACCCAGTACTTC. V usage is TRBV7-2 and J usage is TRBJ2-5, with 10 positions matching TRBD1. Germline assignment: CDR1 SGHTA and CDR2 FQGNSA. The length of the CDR3 is 17 residues. J gave up 0 bases and V 5 bases, and 9 bases lay outside the gene matches.

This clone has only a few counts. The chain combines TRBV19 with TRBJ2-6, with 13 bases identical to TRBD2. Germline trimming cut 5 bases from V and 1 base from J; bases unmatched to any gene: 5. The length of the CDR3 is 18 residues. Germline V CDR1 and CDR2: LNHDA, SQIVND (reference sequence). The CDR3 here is CASSPLGLAGSGANVLTF. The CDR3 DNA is TGTGCCAGTAGTCCCCTGGGACTAGCGGGATCTGGGGCCAACGTCCTGACTTTC. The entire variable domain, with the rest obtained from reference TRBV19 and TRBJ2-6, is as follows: DGGITQSPKYLFRKEGQNVTLSCEQNLNHDAMYWYRQDPGQGLRLIYYSQIVNDFQKGDIAEGYSVSREKKESFPLTVTSAQKNPTAFYLCASSPLGLAGSGANVLTFGAGSRLTVL.

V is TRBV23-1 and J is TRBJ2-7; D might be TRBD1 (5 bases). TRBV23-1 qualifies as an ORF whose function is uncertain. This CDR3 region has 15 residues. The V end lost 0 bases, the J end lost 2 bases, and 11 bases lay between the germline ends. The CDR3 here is CASSQSRQPTYEQYF. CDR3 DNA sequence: TGCGCCAGCAGTCAATCTAGACAGCCGACCTACGAGCAGTACTTC.

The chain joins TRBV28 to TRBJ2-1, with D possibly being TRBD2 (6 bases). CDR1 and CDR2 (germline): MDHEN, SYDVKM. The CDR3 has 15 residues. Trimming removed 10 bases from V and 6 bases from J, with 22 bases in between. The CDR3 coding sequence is TGTGCCACCCTAGCCCCCTGGCGGGGAAGCAATGAGCAGTTCTTC. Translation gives CATLAPWRGSNEQFF.

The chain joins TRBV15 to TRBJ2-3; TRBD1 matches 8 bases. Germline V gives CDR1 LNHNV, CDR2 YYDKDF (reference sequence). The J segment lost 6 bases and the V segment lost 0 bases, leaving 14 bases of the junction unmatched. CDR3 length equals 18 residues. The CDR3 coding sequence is TGTGCCACCAGCAGAGAAATTGGGGGGACAGGCCTAAGGGATACGCAGTATTTT. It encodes CATSREIGGTGLRDTQYF.

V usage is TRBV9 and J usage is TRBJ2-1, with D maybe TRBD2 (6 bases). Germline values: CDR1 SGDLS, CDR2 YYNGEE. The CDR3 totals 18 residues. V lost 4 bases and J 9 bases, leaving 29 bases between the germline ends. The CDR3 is CASSRRIGKNGMGGEQFF. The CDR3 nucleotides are TGTGCCAGCAGCAGGCGGATTGGGAAGAACGGGATGGGAGGTGAGCAGTTCTTC.

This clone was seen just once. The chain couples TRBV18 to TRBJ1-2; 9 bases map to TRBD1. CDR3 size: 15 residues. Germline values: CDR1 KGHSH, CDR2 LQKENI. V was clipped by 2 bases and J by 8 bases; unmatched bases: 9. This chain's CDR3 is CASSPTGQGMEGYTF. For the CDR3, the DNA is TGTGCCAGCTCACCAACAGGACAGGGGATGGAAGGCTACACCTTC.

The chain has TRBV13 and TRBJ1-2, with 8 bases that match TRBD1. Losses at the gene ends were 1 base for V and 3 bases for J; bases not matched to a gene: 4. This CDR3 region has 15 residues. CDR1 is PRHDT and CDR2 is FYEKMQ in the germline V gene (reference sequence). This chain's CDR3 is CASSLAKGQDYGYTF. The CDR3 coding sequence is TGTGCCAGCAGCTTAGCCAAGGGACAGGACTATGGCTACACCTTC. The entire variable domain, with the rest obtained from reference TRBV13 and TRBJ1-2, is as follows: AAGVIQSPRHLIKEKRETATLKCYPIPRHDTVYWYQQGPGQDPQFLISFYEKMQSDKGSIPDRFSAQQFSDYHSELNMSSLELGDSALYFCASSLAKGQDYGYTFGSGTRLTVV.